This TCR beta chain was captured by sequencing in a study of OX40 agonist ivuxolimab in advanced cancers. Study background: Dose-escalation subjects each had hepatocellular carcinoma, melanoma, renal cell or head and neck cancer.

V lost 3 bases and J lost 7, with 10 bases in between. Per germline, CDR1 SGHTA and CDR2 FQGNSA. This CDR3 contains 13 residues. Study-wide results and limits: The authors did not determine the antigen specificity of the expanded peripheral T cells.

Produced via immunoSEQ multiplex PCR; TCRdb's table is partial and in-frame only. The table lists more than 35,000 clones, approximately 80% of them singletons. Regarding this clone: The antigen remains unidentified.

The sequencing used CD4+ or CD8+ T cells sorted from blood, collected in a trial of the OX40 agonist ivuxolimab. This sequence originates from an adult with an advanced solid tumor such as melanoma, head and neck, liver or kidney cancer. J is TRBJ1-5 and V is TRBV7-2; no definite D call. The CDR3 nucleotides are TGTGCCAGCAGCTTGACCGGTCGGCAGCCCCAGCATTTT. It specifies CASSLTGRQPQHF.